This T cell receptor (beta chain) was obtained from a study of blood T cell repertoires in COVID-19. Profiling relied on immunoSEQ multiplex PCR, and the TCRdb table lists in-frame clones only, not all of them. Of some 68,000 clones in the sample, around 89% were seen once. V lost 5 bases, J lost 3 bases, and 2 bases stayed unmatched. CDR3 size: 13 residues. The chain is built from TRBV12-3 or TRBV12-4 and TRBJ1-1, with TRBD1 identical over 8 bases. Input material: peripheral blood. The receptor's source is a man aged 50 to 59 with acute or convalescent COVID-19. The CDR3 coding sequence is TGTGCCAGCAGTCAGGGGGCTTACACTGAAGCTTTCTTT. Translation: CASSQGAYTEAFF.